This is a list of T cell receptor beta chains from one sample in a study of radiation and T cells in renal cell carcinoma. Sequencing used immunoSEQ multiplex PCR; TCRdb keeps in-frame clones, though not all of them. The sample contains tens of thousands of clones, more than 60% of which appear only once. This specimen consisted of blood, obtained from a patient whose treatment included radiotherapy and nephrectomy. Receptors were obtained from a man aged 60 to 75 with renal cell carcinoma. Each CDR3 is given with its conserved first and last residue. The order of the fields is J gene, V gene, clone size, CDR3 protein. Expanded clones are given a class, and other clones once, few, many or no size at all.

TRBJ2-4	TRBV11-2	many	CASSLTTSGNIQYF
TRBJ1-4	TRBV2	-	CASSEAWLTNEKLFF
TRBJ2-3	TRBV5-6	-	CASMGLAGFTDTQYF
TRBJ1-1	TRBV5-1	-	CASSLDSPQNTEAFF
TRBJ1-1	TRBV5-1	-	CASSFAGTEAFF
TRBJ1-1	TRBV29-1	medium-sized	CSVDHGEAFF
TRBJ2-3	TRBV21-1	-	CASSKTVAGTDTQYF
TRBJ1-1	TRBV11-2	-	CASSPGRANTEAFF
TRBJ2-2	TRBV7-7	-	CASSLSPSGRTGELFF
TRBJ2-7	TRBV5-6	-	CASSLDAGDSEQYF
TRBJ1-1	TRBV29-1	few	CSVGDRGMNTEAFF
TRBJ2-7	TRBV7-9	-	CASSPRQGMITYEQYF
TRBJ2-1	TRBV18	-	CASSPRLVGESSYNEQFF
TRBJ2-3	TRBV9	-	CASSVDPRRGADTQYF
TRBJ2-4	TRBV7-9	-	CASSPPGDIQYF
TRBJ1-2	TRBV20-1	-	CSARDDLGYTF
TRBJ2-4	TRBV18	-	CASTLDREAIQYF
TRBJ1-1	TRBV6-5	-	CASSYRIGGGAFF
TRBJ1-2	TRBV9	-	CASSADSAYGYTF
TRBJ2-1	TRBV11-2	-	CASSLAVNEQFF
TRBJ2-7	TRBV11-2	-	CASSLAGGFIHEQYF
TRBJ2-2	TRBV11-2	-	CASSLDGTGELFF
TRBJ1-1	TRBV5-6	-	CASSLVSSPPPEAFF
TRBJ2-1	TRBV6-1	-	CASRGQGYNEQFF
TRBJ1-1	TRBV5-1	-	CASSWDRGEDTEAFF
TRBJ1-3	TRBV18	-	CASATGGGNTIYF
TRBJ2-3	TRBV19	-	CASSIGLMGTDTQYF
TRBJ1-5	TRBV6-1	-	CASSPFRGENQPQHF
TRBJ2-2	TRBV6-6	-	CASSQTGTGELFF
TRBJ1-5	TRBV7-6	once	CASSLGSQNQPQHF
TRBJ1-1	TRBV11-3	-	CASSSQGNTEAFF
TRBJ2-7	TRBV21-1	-	CASSKALEGF
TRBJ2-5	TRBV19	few	CASSPGQGAETQYF
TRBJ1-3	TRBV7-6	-	CASSLGNSAGNTIYF
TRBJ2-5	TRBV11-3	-	CASSPRSGGRGQETQYF
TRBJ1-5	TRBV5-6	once	CANDKGGGDQPQHF
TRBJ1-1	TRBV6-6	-	CASKKTQGAITEAFF
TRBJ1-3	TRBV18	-	CASSPPQGQGNTIYF
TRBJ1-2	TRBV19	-	CASTLRQGRGCTF
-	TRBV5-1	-	CASRPGLVTYEQYF
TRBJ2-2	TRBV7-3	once	CASSLNTLANTGELFF
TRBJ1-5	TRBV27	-	CASSPQGYQPQHF
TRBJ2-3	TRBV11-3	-	CASSLDSQTPRTDTQYF
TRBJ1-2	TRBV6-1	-	CASSETGGVGYGYTF
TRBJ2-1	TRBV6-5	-	CASSYPGPLNNEQFF
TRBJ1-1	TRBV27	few	CAGLDRVEEYTEAFF
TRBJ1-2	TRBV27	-	CASSLSGDGYTF
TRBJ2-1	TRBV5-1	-	CASRTGTSGGEQFF
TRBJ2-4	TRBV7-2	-	CASSFTGTLAKNIQYF
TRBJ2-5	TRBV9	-	CASSVDGTQTQYF
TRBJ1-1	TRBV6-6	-	CASSKGVVRNTEAFF
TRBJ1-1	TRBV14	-	CASSPALWGTEAFF
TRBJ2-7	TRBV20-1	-	CSALLTYEQYF
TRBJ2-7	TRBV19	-	CASSIVPTSFHYEQYF
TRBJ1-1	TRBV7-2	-	CASSLGDTPAFF